The present entry profiles one TCR beta chain with its context. This entry comes from a study of control samples from healthy donors and cancer patients. Germline values: CDR1 SNHLY, CDR2 FYNNEI. The CDR3 loop spans 14 amino acids. V shed 2 bases and J shed 1 base, with 6 bases lying between them. Using immunoSEQ multiplex PCR, the repertoire was profiled, and TCRdb retains in-frame clones only, with some absent. The table includes some 99,000 clones, over 75% detected once. The V call is TRBV2, the J call TRBJ1-5; D is unclear. The sequence was obtained from a human donor in good health. The donor label of this sample is uncertain. The sample comprised blood. The CDR3 reads CASSEYPSNQPQHF. The CDR3 nucleotides read TGTGCCAGCAGTGAATATCCGAGCAATCAGCCCCAGCATTTT.